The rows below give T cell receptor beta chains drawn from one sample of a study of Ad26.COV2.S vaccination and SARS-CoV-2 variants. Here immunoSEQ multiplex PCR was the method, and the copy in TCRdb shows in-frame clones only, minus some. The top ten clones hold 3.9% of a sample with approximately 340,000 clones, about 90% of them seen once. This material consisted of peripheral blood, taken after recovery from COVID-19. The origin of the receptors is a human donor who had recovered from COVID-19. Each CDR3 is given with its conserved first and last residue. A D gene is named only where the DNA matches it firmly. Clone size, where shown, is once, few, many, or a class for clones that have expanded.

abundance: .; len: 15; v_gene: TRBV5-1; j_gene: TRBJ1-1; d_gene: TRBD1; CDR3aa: CASSLGTGWDTEAFF; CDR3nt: TGCGCCAGCAGCTTGGGGACAGGGTGGGACACTGAAGCTTTCTTT
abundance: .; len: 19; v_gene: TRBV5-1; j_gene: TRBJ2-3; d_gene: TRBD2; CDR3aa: CASSPGTSGGMGRTDTQYF; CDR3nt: TGCGCCAGCAGCCCCGGGACTAGCGGGGGTATGGGTCGCACAGATACGCAGTATTTT
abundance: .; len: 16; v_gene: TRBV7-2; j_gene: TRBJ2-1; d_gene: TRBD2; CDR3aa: CASSPFAGGPYNEQFF; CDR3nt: TGTGCCAGCAGCCCCTTTGCGGGGGGGCCCTACAATGAGCAGTTCTTC
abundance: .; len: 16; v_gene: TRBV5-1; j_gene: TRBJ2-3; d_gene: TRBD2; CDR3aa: CASSGGTSGGADTQYF; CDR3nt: TGCGCCAGCAGCGGAGGGACTAGCGGGGGGGCAGATACGCAGTATTTT
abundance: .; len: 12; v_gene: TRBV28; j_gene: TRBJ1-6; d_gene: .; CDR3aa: CASGWVNSPLHF; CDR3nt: TGTGCCAGCGGTTGGGTAAATTCACCCCTCCACTTT
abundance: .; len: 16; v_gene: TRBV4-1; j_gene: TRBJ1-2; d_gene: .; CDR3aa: CASSPFTTGVDYGYTF; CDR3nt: TGCGCCAGCAGCCCCTTCACCACAGGAGTGGACTATGGCTACACCTTC
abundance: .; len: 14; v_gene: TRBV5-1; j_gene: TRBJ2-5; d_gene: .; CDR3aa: CASSSDSGWETQYF; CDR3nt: TGCGCCAGCAGCTCGGACAGTGGGTGGGAGACCCAGTACTTC
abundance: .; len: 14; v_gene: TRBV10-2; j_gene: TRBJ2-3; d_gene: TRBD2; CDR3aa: CASRPSGPTDTQYF; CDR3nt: TGCGCCAGCAGACCTAGCGGCCCCACAGATACGCAGTATTTT
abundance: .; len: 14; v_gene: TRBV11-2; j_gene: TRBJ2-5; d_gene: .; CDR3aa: CASSTIRRQRTQYF; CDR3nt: TGTGCCAGCAGCACCATTAGGCGGCAAAGGACCCAGTACTTC
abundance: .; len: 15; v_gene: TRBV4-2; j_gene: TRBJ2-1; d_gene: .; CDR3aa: CASSQSRSSYNEQFF; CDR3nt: TGTGCCAGCAGCCAAAGTAGGAGCTCCTACAATGAGCAGTTCTTC
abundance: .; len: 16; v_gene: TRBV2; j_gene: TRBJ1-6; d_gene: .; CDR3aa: CASSQAGLSYNSPLHF; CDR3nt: TGTGCCAGCAGTCAGGCGGGGCTCTCCTATAATTCACCCCTCCACTTT
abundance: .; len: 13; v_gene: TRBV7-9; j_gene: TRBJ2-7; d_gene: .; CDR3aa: CASRGQTSYEQYF; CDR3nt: TGTGCCAGCAGAGGGCAGACCTCCTACGAGCAGTACTTC
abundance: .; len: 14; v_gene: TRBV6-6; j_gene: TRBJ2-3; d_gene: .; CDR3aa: CASSYRGGTDTQYF; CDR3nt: TGTGCCAGCAGTTACAGGGGGGGCACAGATACGCAGTATTTT
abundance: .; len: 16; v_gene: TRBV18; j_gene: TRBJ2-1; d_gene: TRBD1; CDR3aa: CASSYDRDRLGNEQFF; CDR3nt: TGTGCCAGCTCGTACGACAGGGATAGGCTGGGTAATGAGCAGTTCTTC
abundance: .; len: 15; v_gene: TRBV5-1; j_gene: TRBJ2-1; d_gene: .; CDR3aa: CASSQGGAIYNEQFF; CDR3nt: TGCGCCAGCAGCCAGGGGGGGGCGATCTACAATGAGCAGTTCTTC
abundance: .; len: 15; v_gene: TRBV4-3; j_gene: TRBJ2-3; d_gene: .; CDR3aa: CASSQDKGYTDTQYF; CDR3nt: TGCGCCAGCAGCCAAGATAAGGGGTACACAGATACGCAGTATTTT
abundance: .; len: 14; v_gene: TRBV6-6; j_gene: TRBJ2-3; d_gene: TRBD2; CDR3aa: CASSPGHGGDTQYF; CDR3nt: TGTGCCAGCAGCCCCGGGCACGGGGGGGATACGCAGTATTTT
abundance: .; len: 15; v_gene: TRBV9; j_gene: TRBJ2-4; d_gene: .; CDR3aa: CASSVDIGAKNIQYF; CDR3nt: TGTGCCAGCAGCGTAGATATCGGAGCCAAAAACATTCAGTACTTC
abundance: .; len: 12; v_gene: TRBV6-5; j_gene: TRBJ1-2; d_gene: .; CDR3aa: CASTDRTYGYTF; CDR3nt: TGTGCCAGCACGGACCGTACCTATGGCTACACCTTC
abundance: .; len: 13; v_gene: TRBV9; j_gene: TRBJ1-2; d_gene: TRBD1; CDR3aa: CASSTTGNYGYTF; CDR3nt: TGTGCCAGCAGCACGACAGGGAACTATGGCTACACCTTC
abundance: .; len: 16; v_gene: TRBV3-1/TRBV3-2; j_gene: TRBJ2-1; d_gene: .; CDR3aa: CASSLIRGDSYNEQFF; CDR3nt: TGTGCCAGCAGCCTTATTAGGGGCGACAGTTACAATGAGCAGTTCTTC
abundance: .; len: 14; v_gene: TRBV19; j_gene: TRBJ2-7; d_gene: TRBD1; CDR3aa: CASSWTGEFYEQYF; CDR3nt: TGTGCCAGTAGCTGGACAGGGGAGTTCTACGAGCAGTACTTC
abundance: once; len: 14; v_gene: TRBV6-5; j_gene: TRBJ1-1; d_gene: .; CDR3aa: CASSYQRTNTEAFF; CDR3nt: TGTGCCAGCAGTTACCAGCGTACAAACACTGAAGCTTTCTTT
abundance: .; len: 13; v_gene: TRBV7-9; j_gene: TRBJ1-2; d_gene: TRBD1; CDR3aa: CASSLGQDNGYTF; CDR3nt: TGTGCCAGCAGCTTGGGACAGGATAATGGCTACACCTTC
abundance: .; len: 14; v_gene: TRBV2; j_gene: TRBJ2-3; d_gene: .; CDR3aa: CASIDGILTDTQYF; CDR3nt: TGTGCCAGCATCGATGGGATCCTCACAGATACGCAGTATTTT
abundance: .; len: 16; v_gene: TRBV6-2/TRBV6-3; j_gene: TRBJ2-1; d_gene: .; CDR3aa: CASSYEGAPPNNEQFF; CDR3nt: TGTGCCAGCAGTTACGAAGGGGCCCCCCCAAATAATGAGCAGTTCTTC
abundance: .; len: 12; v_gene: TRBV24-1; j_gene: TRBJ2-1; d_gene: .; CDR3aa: CATSDPNNEQFF; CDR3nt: TGTGCCACCAGTGATCCTAACAATGAGCAGTTCTTC
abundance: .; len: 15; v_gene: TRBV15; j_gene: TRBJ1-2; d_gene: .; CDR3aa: CATSRGPEGRYGYTF; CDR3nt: TGTGCCACCAGCAGAGGACCGGAGGGACGGTATGGCTACACCTTC
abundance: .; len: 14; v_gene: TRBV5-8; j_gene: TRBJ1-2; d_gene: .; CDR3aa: CASSPQDIPIGYTF; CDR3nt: TGTGCCAGCAGCCCCCAGGACATCCCCATAGGCTACACCTTC
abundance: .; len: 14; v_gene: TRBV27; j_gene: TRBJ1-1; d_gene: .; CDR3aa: CASSLTTGRTEAFF; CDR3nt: TGTGCCAGCAGTTTAACAACAGGGAGGACTGAAGCTTTCTTT
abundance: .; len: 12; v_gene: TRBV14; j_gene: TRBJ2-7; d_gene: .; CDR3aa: CASSPGPGLRYF; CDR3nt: TGTGCCAGCAGCCCTGGACCCGGCCTCAGGTACTTC
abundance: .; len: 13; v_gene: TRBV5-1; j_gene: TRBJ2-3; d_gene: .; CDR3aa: CASSVSSTDTQYF; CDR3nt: TGCGCCAGCAGCGTAAGTAGCACAGATACGCAGTATTTT
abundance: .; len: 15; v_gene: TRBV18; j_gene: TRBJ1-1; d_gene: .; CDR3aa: CASSPEGSGNTEAFF; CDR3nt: TGTGCCAGCTCACCAGAGGGGTCGGGGAACACTGAAGCTTTCTTT
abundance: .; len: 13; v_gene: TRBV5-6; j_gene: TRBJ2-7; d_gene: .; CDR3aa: CASSLVGEDEQYF; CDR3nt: TGTGCCAGCAGCTTGGTTGGGGAGGACGAGCAGTACTTC
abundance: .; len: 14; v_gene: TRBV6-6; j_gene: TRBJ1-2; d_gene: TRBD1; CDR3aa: CASSGQGVDYGYTF; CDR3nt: TGTGCCAGCAGTGGACAGGGGGTAGACTATGGCTACACCTTC
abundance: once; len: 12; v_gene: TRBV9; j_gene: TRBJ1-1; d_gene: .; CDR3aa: CASSRGGGEAFF; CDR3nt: TGTGCCAGCAGCCGAGGGGGGGGCGAAGCTTTCTTT
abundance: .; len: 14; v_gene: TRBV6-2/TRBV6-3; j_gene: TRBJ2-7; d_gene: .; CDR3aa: CASSYLGTSYEQYF; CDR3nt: TGTGCCAGCAGTTACTTAGGGACATCCTACGAGCAGTACTTC
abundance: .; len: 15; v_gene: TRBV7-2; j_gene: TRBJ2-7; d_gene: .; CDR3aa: CASSFGHSIKYEQYF; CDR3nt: TGTGCCAGCAGCTTTGGACACAGCATAAAGTACGAGCAGTACTTC
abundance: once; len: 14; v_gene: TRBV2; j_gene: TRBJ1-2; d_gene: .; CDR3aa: CASSEPGRINGYTF; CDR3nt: TGTGCCAGCAGTGAACCCGGACGGATTAATGGCTACACCTTC
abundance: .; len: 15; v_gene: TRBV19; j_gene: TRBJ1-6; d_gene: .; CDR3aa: CASSSLGDQGRPLHF; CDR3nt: TGTGCCAGTAGTAGCCTTGGCGACCAGGGCAGACCCCTCCACTTT